This T cell receptor (beta chain) was captured by sequencing in a study of cytomegalovirus exposure and HLA in healthy donors. Looking at the study overall: Earlier findings included roughly 120 million unique TCR beta sequences obtained from approximately 170 million T cells. When 398 donors were genotyped, about 86% of them were found to fall in the Caucasian-associated ancestry cluster.

V gave up 6 bases and J gave up 7 bases; unmatched junction bases: 11. Per the germline V gene, CDR1 is ENHRY and CDR2 is SYGVKD. The CDR3 has 15 residues. The PCR used 60 Vbeta and 13 Jbeta primers. The table came from immunoSEQ multiplex PCR; TCRdb's copy has only in-frame clones and leaves some out. Here the sample spans around 140,000 clones, just under 85% being singletons. Study results and caveats: Common viral pathogens were later found to be apparently linked to several of the most significant clusters. Associated with HLA alleles at 0.05 false discovery rate in a later analysis were approximately 17,000 TCR beta sequences.

Remarks on this clone: Its antigen is undetermined.

The specimen sequenced was PBMCs. The sequence came from a woman in her sixties in good health and CMV-seropositive. This chain joins TRBV10-3 and TRBJ2-1; 8 nucleotides line up with TRBD1. CDR3 sequence (DNA): TGTGCCATCAGCCCTGGTGGGACAGGTGCTAATGAGCAGTTCTTC. Its protein product is CAISPGGTGANEQFF.